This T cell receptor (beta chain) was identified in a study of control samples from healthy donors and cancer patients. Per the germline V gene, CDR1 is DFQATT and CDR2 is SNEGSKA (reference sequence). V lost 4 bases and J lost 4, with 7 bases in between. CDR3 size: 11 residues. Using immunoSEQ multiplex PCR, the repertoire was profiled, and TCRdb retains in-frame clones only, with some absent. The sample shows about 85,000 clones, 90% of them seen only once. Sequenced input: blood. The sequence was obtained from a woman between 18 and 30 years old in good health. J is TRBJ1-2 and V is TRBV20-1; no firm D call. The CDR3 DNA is TGCAGTGCTACAGGTTCCTATGGCTACACCTTC. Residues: CSATGSYGYTF.